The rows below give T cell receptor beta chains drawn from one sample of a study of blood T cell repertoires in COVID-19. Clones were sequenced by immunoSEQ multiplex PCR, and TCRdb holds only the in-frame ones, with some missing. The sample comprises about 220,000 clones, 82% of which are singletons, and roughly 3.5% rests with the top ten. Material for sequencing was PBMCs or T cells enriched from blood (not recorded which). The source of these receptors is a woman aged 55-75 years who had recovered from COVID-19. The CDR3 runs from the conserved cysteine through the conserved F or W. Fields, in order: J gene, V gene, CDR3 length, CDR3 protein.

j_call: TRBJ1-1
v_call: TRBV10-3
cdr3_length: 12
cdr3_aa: CAHAAVNTEAFF

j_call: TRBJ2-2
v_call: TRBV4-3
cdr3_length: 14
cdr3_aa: CASSQGANTGELFF

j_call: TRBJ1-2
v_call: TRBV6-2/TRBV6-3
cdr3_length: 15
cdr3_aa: CASSRTDRRSVGYTF

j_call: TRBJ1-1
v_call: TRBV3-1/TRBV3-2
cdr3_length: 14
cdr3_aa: CASSVTGGNTEAFF

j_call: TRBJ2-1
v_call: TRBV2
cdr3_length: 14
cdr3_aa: CADSSGQGYNEQFF

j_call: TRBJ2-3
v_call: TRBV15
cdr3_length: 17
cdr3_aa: CATSRDRGRSLTDTQYF

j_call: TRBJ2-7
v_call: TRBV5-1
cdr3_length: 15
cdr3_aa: CASSLGQGELNEQYF

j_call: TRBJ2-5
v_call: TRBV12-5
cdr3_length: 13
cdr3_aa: CASGGDTRETQYF

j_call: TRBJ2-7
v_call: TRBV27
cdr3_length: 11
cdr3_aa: CASSKDREQYF

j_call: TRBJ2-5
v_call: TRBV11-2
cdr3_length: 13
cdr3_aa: CASSLASQETQYF

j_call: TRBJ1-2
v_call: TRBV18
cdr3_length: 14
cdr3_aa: CASSPSTGAEGYTF

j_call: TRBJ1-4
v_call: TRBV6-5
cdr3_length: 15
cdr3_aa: CASSYSVGAVEKLFF

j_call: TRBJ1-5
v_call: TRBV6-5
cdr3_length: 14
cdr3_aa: CASSRIGDNQPQHF

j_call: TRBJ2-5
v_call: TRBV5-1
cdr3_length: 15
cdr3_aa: CASSWTSGLQETQYF

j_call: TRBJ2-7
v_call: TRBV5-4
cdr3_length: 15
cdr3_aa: CASSLASGGSWEQYF

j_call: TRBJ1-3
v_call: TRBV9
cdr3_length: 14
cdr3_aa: CASSTRTGGNTIYF

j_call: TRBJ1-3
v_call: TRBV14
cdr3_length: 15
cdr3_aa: CASSQQGAYGNTIYF

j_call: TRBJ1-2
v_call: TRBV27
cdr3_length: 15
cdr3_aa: CASRARDRLNYGYTF

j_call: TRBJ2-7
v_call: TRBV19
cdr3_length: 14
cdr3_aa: CASSTGQGDYEQYF

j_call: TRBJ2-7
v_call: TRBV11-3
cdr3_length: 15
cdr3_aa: CASSPGTGNHYEQYF

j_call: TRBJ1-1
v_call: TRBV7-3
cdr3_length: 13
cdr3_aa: CASSLIGRTEAFF

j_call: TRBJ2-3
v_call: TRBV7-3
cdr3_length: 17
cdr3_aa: CASSLMPSGGSSDTQYF